This T cell receptor beta chain came from a study of blood T cell repertoires in COVID-19. Study summary: T cells, B-cell-depleted T cells, or PBMCs supplied cDNA or gDNA.

Original processing notes: Amplification from reference gene primers served as the basis for estimated nucleated cell counts. Sequencing was performed with immunoSEQ multiplex PCR; in TCRdb, only in-frame clones are kept and a portion is missing. Clone size and the V and J calls come from that table; the DNA yielded D and trimming. The table has 110,000 to 150,000 clones, around 79% seen once; the top ten hold approximately 3.6%. Deletions cut 5 bases from V and 2 bases from J, with 12 bases between. CDR3 size: 15 residues. The germline CDR1 and CDR2 sequences are MNHEY and SVGAGI. The source is a man in his fifties or sixties with acute or convalescent COVID-19. The chain recombines TRBV6-5 with TRBJ1-4; possibly TRBD1 for D (6 bases). Specimen: peripheral blood. CDR3 nucleotide sequence: TGTGCCAGCAGTCTGCAGGGGTCCACTAATGAAAAACTGTTTTTT. Amino acids: CASSLQGSTNEKLFF.